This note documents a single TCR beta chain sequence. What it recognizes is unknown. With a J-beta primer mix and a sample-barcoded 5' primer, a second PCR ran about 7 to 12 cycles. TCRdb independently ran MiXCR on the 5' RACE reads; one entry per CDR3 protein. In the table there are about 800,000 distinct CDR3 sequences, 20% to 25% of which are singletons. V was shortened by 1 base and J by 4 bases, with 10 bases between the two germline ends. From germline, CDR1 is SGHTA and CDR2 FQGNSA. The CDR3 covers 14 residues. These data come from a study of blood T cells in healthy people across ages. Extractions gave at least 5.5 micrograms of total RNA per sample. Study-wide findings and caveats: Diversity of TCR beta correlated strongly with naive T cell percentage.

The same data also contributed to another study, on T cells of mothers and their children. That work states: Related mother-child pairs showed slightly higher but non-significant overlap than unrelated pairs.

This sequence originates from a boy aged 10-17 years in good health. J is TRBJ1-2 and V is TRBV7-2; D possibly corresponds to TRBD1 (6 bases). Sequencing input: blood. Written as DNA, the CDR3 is TGTGCCAGCAGCTTAGGACAGGCACGCTATGGCTACACCTTC. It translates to CASSLGQARYGYTF.